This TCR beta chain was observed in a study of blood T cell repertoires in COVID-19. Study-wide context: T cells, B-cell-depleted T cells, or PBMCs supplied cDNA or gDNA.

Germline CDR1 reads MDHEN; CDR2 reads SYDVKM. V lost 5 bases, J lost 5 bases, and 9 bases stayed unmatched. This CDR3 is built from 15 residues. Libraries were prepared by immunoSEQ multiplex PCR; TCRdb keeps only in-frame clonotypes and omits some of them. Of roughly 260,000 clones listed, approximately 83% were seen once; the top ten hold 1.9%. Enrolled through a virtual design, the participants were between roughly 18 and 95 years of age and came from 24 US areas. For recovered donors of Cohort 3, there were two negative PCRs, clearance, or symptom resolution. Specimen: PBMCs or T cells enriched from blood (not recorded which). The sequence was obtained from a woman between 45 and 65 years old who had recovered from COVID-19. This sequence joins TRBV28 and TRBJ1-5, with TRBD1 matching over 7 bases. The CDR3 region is CASSPSNRGYQPQHF. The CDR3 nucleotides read TGTGCCAGCAGTCCATCCAACAGGGGCTATCAGCCCCAGCATTTT.